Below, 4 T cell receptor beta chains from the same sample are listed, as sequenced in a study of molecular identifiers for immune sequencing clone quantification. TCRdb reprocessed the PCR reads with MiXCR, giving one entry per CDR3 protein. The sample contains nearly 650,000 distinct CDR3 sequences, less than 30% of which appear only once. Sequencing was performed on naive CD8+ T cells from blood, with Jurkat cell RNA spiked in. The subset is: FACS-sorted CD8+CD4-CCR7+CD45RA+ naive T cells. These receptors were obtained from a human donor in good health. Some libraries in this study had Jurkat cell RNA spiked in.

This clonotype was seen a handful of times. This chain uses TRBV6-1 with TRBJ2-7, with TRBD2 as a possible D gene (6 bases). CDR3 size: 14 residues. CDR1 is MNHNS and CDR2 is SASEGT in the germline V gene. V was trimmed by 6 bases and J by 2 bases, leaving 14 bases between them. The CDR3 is CASSARREAYEQYF. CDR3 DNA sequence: TGTGCCAGCAGCGCGCGCAGGGAGGCCTACGAGCAGTACTTC.

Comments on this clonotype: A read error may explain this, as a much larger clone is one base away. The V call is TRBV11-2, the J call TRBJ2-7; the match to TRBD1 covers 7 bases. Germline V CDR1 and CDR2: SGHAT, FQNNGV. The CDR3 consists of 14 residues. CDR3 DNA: TGTGCCAGCAGCTTAATGGGACAGAGCTACGAGCAGCACTTC. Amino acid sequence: CASSLMGQSYEQHF.

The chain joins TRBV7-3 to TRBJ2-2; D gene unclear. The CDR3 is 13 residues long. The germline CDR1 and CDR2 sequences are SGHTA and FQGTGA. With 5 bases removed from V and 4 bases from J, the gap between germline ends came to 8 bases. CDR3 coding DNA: TGTGCCAGCAGCGCGGATGTCACCGGGGAGCTGTTTTTT. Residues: CASSADVTGELFF.

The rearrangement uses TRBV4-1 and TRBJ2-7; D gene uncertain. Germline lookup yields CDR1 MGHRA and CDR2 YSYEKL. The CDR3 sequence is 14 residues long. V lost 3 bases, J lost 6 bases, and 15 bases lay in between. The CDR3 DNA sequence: TGCGCCAGCAGCCAGGTTGAGTCTACCTCCGAGCAGTACTTC. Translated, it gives CASSQVESTSEQYF.